A single TCR beta chain is shown here with its context. At one end, the junction sequence differs from germline, possibly due to a read error. TCRdb's copy holds only in-frame clones and misses some; the assay was immunoSEQ multiplex PCR. This table holds 34,000 or so clones, over 80% found once. These data come from a study of preoperative IRX-2 immunotherapy in early breast cancer. Germline V gives CDR1 MNHEY, CDR2 SMNVEV (reference sequence). The CDR3 consists of 15 residues. Treatment of the sample: preoperative locoregional IRX-2 cytokine immunotherapy. This phase Ib study tested locoregional IRX-2 cytokine immunotherapy given before surgery.

The sequences come from lymph node tissue, collected from a patient treated with IRX-2 immunotherapy. The V and J genes are TRBV27 and TRBJ1-2; 7 nucleotides agree with TRBD1. The source is a human donor with breast cancer. The chain's CDR3 is CATSDHRDSPYGYTF. Here the CDR3 DNA reads TGTGCCACCAGTGACCACCGGGACAGCCCCTATGGCTACACCTTC.